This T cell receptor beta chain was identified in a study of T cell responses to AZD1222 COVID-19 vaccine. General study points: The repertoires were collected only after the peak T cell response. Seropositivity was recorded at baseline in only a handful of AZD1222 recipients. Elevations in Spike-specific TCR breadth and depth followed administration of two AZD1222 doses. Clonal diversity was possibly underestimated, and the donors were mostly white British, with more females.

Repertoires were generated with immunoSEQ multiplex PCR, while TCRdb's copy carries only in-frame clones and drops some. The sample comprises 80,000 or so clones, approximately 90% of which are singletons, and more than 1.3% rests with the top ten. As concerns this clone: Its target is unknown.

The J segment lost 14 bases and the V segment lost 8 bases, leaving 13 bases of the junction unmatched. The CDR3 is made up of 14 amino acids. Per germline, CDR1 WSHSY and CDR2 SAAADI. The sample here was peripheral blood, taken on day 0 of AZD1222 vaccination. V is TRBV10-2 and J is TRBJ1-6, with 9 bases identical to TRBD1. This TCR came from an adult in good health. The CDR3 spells CASGETGGAQTLHF. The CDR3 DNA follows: TGCGCCAGCGGGGAAACAGGGGGCGCGCAAACCCTCCACTTT.